Following are 25 T cell receptor beta chains from one sample sequenced in a study of CD8 T cells in ankylosing spondylitis. One entry per CDR3 protein results from TCRdb running MiXCR on the 5' RACE reads. In the table there are under 300,000 distinct CDR3 sequences, 8% to 9.5% of which are singletons. Sequencing input: blood, either unsorted or a sorted T cell fraction (not recorded which). These receptors came from a male donor with ankylosing spondylitis or in good health (not recorded which).

This CDR3 reads CASSSTTGQGHEQYF. The CDR3 bases are TGTGCCAGCAGCTCCACCACGGGACAGGGTCACGAGCAGTACTTC. The J gene is TRBJ2-7, the V gene TRBV7-2; TRBD1 aligns across 9 bases. The ends lost 4 bases at V and 5 bases at J; junction bases unmatched: 9. CDR1 and CDR2 from the germline V gene are SGHTA and FQGNSA. The CDR3 covers 15 residues.

In its sample, this clonotype was seen many times. The chain uses TRBV7-2 and TRBJ1-6; TRBD1 aligns across 7 bases. CDR3 length equals 17 residues. With 1 base clipped from V and 1 base from J, the junction kept 4 bases outside the gene matches. CDR1 and CDR2 (germline): SGHTA, FQGNSA. The CDR3 coding sequence is TGTGCCAGCAGCTTAGGCGGGACAGCGTCCTATAATTCACCCCTCCACTTT. Residues: CASSLGGTASYNSPLHF.

In its sample, this clonotype was seen many times. The V call is TRBV12-3 or TRBV12-4, the J call TRBJ2-6, with 9 nucleotides matching TRBD1. V shed 6 bases and J 2 bases; nucleotides not matched to a gene: 5. The CDR3 is made up of 16 amino acids. CDR3 sequence: CASRSGTGTGANVLTF. As DNA, the CDR3 is TGTGCCAGCAGATCCGGGACAGGGACTGGGGCCAACGTCCTGACTTTC.

The chain recombines TRBV12-3 or TRBV12-4 with TRBJ2-5; tentatively, D is TRBD1 or TRBD2 (6 bases each). V was pared by 3 bases and J by 5 bases, with 16 bases between. CDR3 length: 15 amino acids. CDR3 coding DNA: TGTGCCAGCAGTTTTGAAGAGGGGGGCTGGGAGACCCAGTACTTC. It translates to CASSFEEGGWETQYF.

This clonotype was counted only a few times. The chain has TRBV24-1 and TRBJ2-6; the D is unclear. The CDR3 contains 17 residues. V lost 2 bases, J lost 0 bases, and 10 bases lay in between. CDR1 KGHDR and CDR2 SFDVKD come from the germline V gene. Written as DNA, the CDR3 is TGTGCCACCAGTGATTCGGGCAGGAGCTCTGGGGCCAACGTCCTGACTTTC. Amino acids: CATSDSGRSSGANVLTF.

This clonotype was seen many times. The chain uses TRBV7-8 and TRBJ1-5; D may be TRBD1 (5 bases). The CDR3 runs to 15 residues. V was pared by 5 bases and J by 4 bases, with 15 bases between. Germline V gene data show CDR1 as SGHVS and CDR2 as FQNEAQ. CDR3 nucleotides: TGTGCCAGCAGCAATTCACGACAGCGGAATCAGCCCCAGCATTTT. Protein sequence: CASSNSRQRNQPQHF.

The chain links TRBV18 to TRBJ1-2; 7 bases are shared with TRBD1. Germline CDR1 reads KGHSH; CDR2 reads LQKENI. The junction had 7 bases not matched to a gene; V was cut back by 2 bases and J by 1 base. The CDR3 runs 16 residues. The CDR3 sequence is CASSPSWDRSNYGYTF. The CDR3 bases are TGTGCCAGCTCACCATCTTGGGACAGAAGTAACTATGGCTACACCTTC.

Many counts were recorded for this clonotype. The chain joins TRBV3-1 to TRBJ1-1; possible D gene TRBD1, 5 bases. Trimming removed 0 bases at V and 6 bases at J, with 14 bases between. The CDR3 sequence is 15 residues long. Germline CDR1 and CDR2: LGHDT and YNNKEL (reference sequence). In nucleotides, the CDR3 is TGTGCCAGCAGCCAAGAGGGGGTTGGGAGGCCTGAAGCTTTCTTT. Translating gives CASSQEGVGRPEAFF.

In its sample, this clonotype was seen many times. The gene calls are TRBV20-1 and TRBJ2-3; D may be TRBD1 or TRBD2 (5 bases each). The CDR3 is 11 residues long. V lost 6 bases to trimming and J lost 6 bases, with 10 bases between them. Germline CDR1 is DFQATT and CDR2 is SNEGSKA (reference sequence). The CDR3 loop reads CSAGVRDTQYF. In nucleotides, the CDR3 is TGCAGTGCGGGGGTTCGGGATACGCAGTATTTT.

This clonotype occurred many times. This rearrangement joins TRBV5-8 to TRBJ1-1, with D unresolved. The length of the CDR3 is 13 residues. Germline loops: CDR1 SGHTS, CDR2 YDEGEE. V was clipped by 5 bases and J by 4 bases, with 12 bases between them. The chain's CDR3 is CASRAGGSTEAFF. CDR3 in DNA: TGTGCCAGCAGGGCGGGCGGGAGCACTGAAGCTTTCTTT. Supplemented by reference TRBV5-8 and TRBJ1-1, the full variable domain reads EAGVTQSPTHLIKTRGQQATLRCSPISGHTSVYWYQQALGLGLQFLLWYDEGEERNRGNFPPRFSGRQFPNYSSELNVNALELEDSALYLCASRAGGSTEAFFGQGTRLTVV.

This clonotype was counted many times. The chain couples TRBV5-1 to TRBJ2-5; D possibly corresponds to TRBD2 (6 bases). V lost 0 bases to trimming and J lost 4 bases, with 22 bases between them. The CDR3 sequence is 18 residues long. Per the germline V gene, CDR1 is SGHRS and CDR2 is YFSETQ. In DNA form, the CDR3 reads TGCGCCAGCAGCTTGGATGCTAGCGCGCCCGGCGGGGTAGAGACCCAGTACTTC. Protein product: CASSLDASAPGGVETQYF. Using reference TRBV5-1 and TRBJ2-5 for the parts outside the CDR3, the full variable domain is KAGVTQTPRYLIKTRGQQVTLSCSPISGHRSVSWYQQTPGQGLQFLFEYFSETQRNKGNFPGRFSGRQFSNSRSEMNVSTLELGDSALYLCASSLDASAPGGVETQYFGPGTRLLVL.

This clonotype was found many times. The rearrangement uses TRBV12-3 or TRBV12-4 and TRBJ2-1; no firm D call. Trimming left V 1 base short and J 8 bases short, with 21 bases between. This CDR3 contains 17 residues. CDR3 in DNA: TGTGCCAGCAGTTTAGACCTTTCGGGTGCCTTGGTGGATGAGCAGTTCTTC. The encoded protein is CASSLDLSGALVDEQFF.

This clonotype occurred many times. The chain's CDR3 is CASSRGLSSYEQYF. CDR3 nucleotides: TGTGCCAGCAGCAGGGGCTTGAGCTCCTACGAGCAGTACTTC. The chain is built from TRBV12-3 or TRBV12-4 and TRBJ2-7, with D perhaps TRBD1 (6 bases). Trimming pared 6 bases from V and 0 bases from J, leaving 12 bases between. CDR3 size: 14 residues.

The chain employs TRBV6-5 and TRBJ2-4; perhaps TRBD2 as D (6 bases). V was clipped by 2 bases and J by 0 bases, with 20 bases between them. This CDR3 spans 19 amino acids. The germline V gene has CDR1 MNHEY and CDR2 SVGAGI. In DNA form, the CDR3 reads TGTGCCAGCAGTTACCGGGGGTCTTCTACTAATCTAGCCAAAAACATTCAGTACTTC. This gives the protein CASSYRGSSTNLAKNIQYF.

This clonotype occurred a few times. The chain joins TRBV29-1 to TRBJ1-2; no clear D gene. The CDR3 loop spans 9 amino acids. The germline gives CDR1 SQVTM, CDR2 ANQGSEA. V was pared by 4 bases and J by 8 bases, with 5 bases between. CDR3 DNA sequence: TGCAGCGTTGGCGCCGGCTACACCTTC. Its translation: CSVGAGYTF.

This clonotype was found many times. This chain joins TRBV29-1 and TRBJ2-7; 7 positions agree with TRBD1. Germline loops: CDR1 SQVTM, CDR2 ANQGSEA. V lost 3 bases to trimming and J lost 2 bases; unmatched junction nucleotides: 7. The CDR3 is made up of 14 amino acids. CDR3 loop: CSVEGDSPAYEQYF. DNA of the CDR3: TGCAGCGTTGAGGGGGACAGTCCCGCCTACGAGCAGTACTTC.

This clonotype occurred a few times. The chain is built from TRBV5-5 and TRBJ2-7, with D unclear. The V gene lost 0 bases and the J gene lost 2 bases, with 9 bases spanning the gap. The CDR3 has 14 amino acids. Germline CDR1 and CDR2: SGHKS and YYEKEE (reference sequence). This CDR3 reads CASSLVRYAYEQYF. In nucleotides, the CDR3 is TGTGCCAGCAGCTTGGTCAGGTATGCCTACGAGCAGTACTTC.

The sample holds many counts of this clonotype. The rearrangement links TRBV7-2 to TRBJ2-3, with D tentatively TRBD2 (6 bases). This CDR3 contains 16 residues. The V and J ends lost 1 base and 2 bases respectively, with 13 bases between them. Germline loops: CDR1 SGHTA, CDR2 FQGNSA. The CDR3 loop is CASSLVGRLYTDTQYF. The DNA for the CDR3 is TGTGCCAGCAGCTTAGTTGGGAGGTTATACACAGATACGCAGTATTTT.

On this clonotype itself: Just one base apart from a much larger clone, this may be a read error. V and J are TRBV12-5 and TRBJ1-5, with D perhaps TRBD1 (6 bases). Germline CDR1 is LGHNT and CDR2 is FRNRAP. The CDR3 is 11 residues long. V was pared by 6 bases and J by 9 bases, with 9 bases between. The DNA of the CDR3 is TGTGCTAGTGGGGACAGTGGGCCCCAGCATTTT. Translating it yields CASGDSGPQHF. Filled out from reference TRBV12-5 and TRBJ1-5, the complete variable domain reads DARVTQTPRHKVTEMGQEVTMRCQPILGHNTVFWYRQTMMQGLELLAYFRNRAPLDDSGMPKDRFSAEMPDATLATLKIQPSEPRDSAVYFCASGDSGPQHFGDGTRLSIL.

This clonotype was counted many times. The genes are TRBV6-6 and TRBJ1-2; D call uncertain. CDR3 length: 11 residues. V lost 5 bases and J lost 8, with 9 bases in between. The germline V gene encodes CDR1 MNHNY and CDR2 SVGAGI (reference sequence). The CDR3 sequence is CASSPSRGYTF. The CDR3 DNA follows: TGTGCCAGCAGTCCCTCCCGGGGCTACACCTTC.

This clonotype occurred many times. This chain connects TRBV5-1 to TRBJ1-1, with 8 bases that match TRBD1. The CDR3 runs to 15 residues. The germline CDR1 and CDR2 sequences are SGHRS and YFSETQ. The junction had 6 bases not matched to a gene; V was cut back by 4 bases and J by 1 base. The CDR3 sequence is CASSGKGQANTEAFF. The CDR3 region has the DNA TGCGCCAGCAGCGGGAAGGGACAGGCGAACACTGAAGCTTTCTTT.

This clonotype was recorded at least ten times. The chain has TRBV4-2 and TRBJ2-7; D unresolved. Germline-derived CDR1 and CDR2 are LGHNA and YNFKEQ. The CDR3 is 15 residues long. V was cut by 0 bases and J by 4 bases, with 13 bases left in between. The CDR3 here is CASSQELAGRYEQYF. The CDR3 DNA follows: TGTGCCAGCAGCCAAGAACTGGCAGGCCGATACGAGCAGTACTTC.

This clonotype was detected many times. The rearrangement uses TRBV6-1 and TRBJ2-1, with D possibly being TRBD1 or TRBD2 (5 bases each). Trimming took off 7 bases at V and 4 bases at J, with 17 bases between the two ends. CDR1 and CDR2 from the germline V gene are MNHNS and SASEGT. This CDR3 comprises 15 residues. The CDR3 loop is CASTLTGGGYNEQFF. The DNA of the CDR3 is TGTGCCAGCACCCTTACAGGAGGAGGTTACAATGAGCAGTTCTTC.

This clonotype was recorded many times. J is TRBJ1-1 and V is TRBV9; D unresolved. The germline CDR1 and CDR2 sequences are SGDLS and YYNGEE. The CDR3 extends over 15 amino acids. V was pared by 2 bases and J by 1 base, with 12 bases between. Here the CDR3 reads CASSVSWGKNTEAFF. Here the CDR3 DNA reads TGTGCCAGCAGCGTGAGTTGGGGAAAGAACACTGAAGCTTTCTTT. The whole variable domain, remainder taken from reference TRBV9 and TRBJ1-1, is DSGVTQTPKHLITATGQRVTLRCSPRSGDLSVYWYQQSLDQGLQFLIQYYNGEERAKGNILERFSAQQFPDLHSELNLSSLELGDSALYFCASSVSWGKNTEAFFGQGTRLTVV.

Only a few counts were recorded for this clonotype. The chain combines TRBV5-1 with TRBJ2-1; 16 bases are shared with TRBD2. The V segment lost 4 bases and the J segment 9 bases; nucleotides outside the gene matches: 7. The CDR3 consists of 16 residues. The germline gives CDR1 SGHRS, CDR2 YFSETQ. The CDR3 DNA reads TGCGCCAGCAGCCCGGGGACTAGCGGGGGGGCTGTTGAGCAGTTCTTC. It yields the protein CASSPGTSGGAVEQFF.